This passage covers 15 T cell receptor beta chains from one sample sequenced in a study of OX40 agonist ivuxolimab in advanced cancers. The protocol was immunoSEQ multiplex PCR, while the TCRdb copy is restricted to in-frame clones and leaves out a portion. The top ten hold about an eighth of the sample, which has under 25,000 clones, around 86% seen once. Source: CD4+ or CD8+ T cells sorted from blood, taken in a trial of the OX40 agonist ivuxolimab. The receptors shown here come from an adult with an advanced solid tumor such as melanoma, head and neck, liver or kidney cancer.

The chain recombines TRBV27 with TRBJ2-2; no clear D. Trimming removed 2 bases from V and 5 bases from J, with 12 bases in between. CDR3 length: 15 amino acids. Germline CDR1 and CDR2: MNHEY and SMNVEV (reference sequence). The CDR3 DNA sequence: TGTGCCAGCAGTTTACACTGGGAATTAACCGGGGAGCTGTTTTTT. It codes for CASSLHWELTGELFF.

This chain connects TRBV4-1 to TRBJ2-5, with a possible D match to TRBD2 (5 bases). The CDR3 runs 14 residues. V shed 1 base and J shed 5 bases, with 11 bases lying between them. Germline CDR1 and CDR2: MGHRA and YSYEKL. For the CDR3, the DNA is TGCGCCAGCAGCCAAGGGACGGCGGGTGAGACCCAGTACTTC. Amino acids: CASSQGTAGETQYF.

The V and J genes are TRBV10-1 and TRBJ2-3; D uncertain. Per the germline V gene, CDR1 is WNHNN and CDR2 is SYGVQD (reference sequence). Trimming removed 2 bases at V and 2 bases at J, with 5 bases between. The CDR3 extends over 13 amino acids. The CDR3 DNA reads TGCGCCAGCAGTGAGACGCTCACAGATACGCAGTATTTT. Its protein product is CASSETLTDTQYF.

The chain joins TRBV25-1 to TRBJ2-3; TRBD2 is a possible D gene (5 bases). The CDR3 is 13 residues long. Germline V lookup: CDR1 MGHDK, CDR2 SYGVNS. V was pared by 2 bases and J by 5 bases, with 8 bases between. The CDR3 loop reads CASSEHREDTQYF. Here the CDR3 DNA reads TGTGCCAGCAGTGAACACCGGGAAGATACGCAGTATTTT. Full variable domain (remainder filled in from reference TRBV25-1 and TRBJ2-3): EADIYQTPRYLVIGTGKKITLECSQTMGHDKMYWYQQDPGMELHLIHYSYGVNSTEKGDLSSESTVSRIRTEHFPLTLESARPSHTSQYLCASSEHREDTQYFGPGTRLTVL.

The chain is built from TRBV28 and TRBJ1-4, with 10 bases aligning to TRBD1. J lost 6 bases, V lost 10 bases, and 11 bases had no gene match. CDR3 length equals 15 residues. Per germline, CDR1 MDHEN and CDR2 SYDVKM. In DNA form, the CDR3 reads TGTGCCATCCGGTCCCGGGACAGGGGTTATGAAAAACTGTTTTTT. It encodes CAIRSRDRGYEKLFF. The full variable domain, rest sourced from reference TRBV28 and TRBJ1-4, is DVKVTQSSRYLVKRTGEKVFLECVQDMDHENMFWYRQDPGLGLRLIYFSYDVKMKEKGDIPEGYSVSREKKERFSLILESASTNQTSMYLCAIRSRDRGYEKLFFGSGTQLSVL.

V usage is TRBV19 and J usage is TRBJ2-7; tentatively, D is TRBD1 (6 bases). The CDR3 has 14 amino acids. Germline CDR1 reads LNHDA; CDR2 reads SQIVND (reference sequence). Trimming removed 5 bases at V and 1 base at J, with 12 bases between. The CDR3 DNA follows: TGTGCCAGTAGTCCAGGGGCCCTTTCCTACGAGCAGTACTTC. It translates to CASSPGALSYEQYF.

The chain is built from TRBV6-1 and TRBJ2-3; D is unresolved. CDR3 length: 14 amino acids. Trimming removed 3 bases from V and 2 bases from J, with 9 bases in between. From germline, CDR1 is MNHNS and CDR2 SASEGT. The CDR3 region is CASSEILNTDTQYF. The DNA of the CDR3 is TGTGCCAGCAGTGAGATCCTAAACACAGATACGCAGTATTTT.

This chain uses TRBV6-1 with TRBJ1-2, with D possibly TRBD1 on 5 matching bases. V was cut by 6 bases and J by 4 bases, with 18 bases left in between. The V gene's germline CDR1 is MNHNS and CDR2 SASEGT. This CDR3 contains 15 residues. CDR3 amino acids: CASSPRGGDPYGYTF. The CDR3 nucleotides read TGTGCCAGCAGCCCACGCGGGGGGGACCCCTATGGCTACACCTTC.

This rearrangement joins TRBV19 to TRBJ2-5; a possible D gene is TRBD2 (5 bases). V was trimmed by 3 bases and J by 4 bases, leaving 15 bases between them. Germline V gene sequence: CDR1 LNHDA, CDR2 SQIVND (reference sequence). This CDR3 spans 15 amino acids. As DNA, the CDR3 is TGTGCCAGTAGTATCCCCCTCTCGGGAACAGAGACCCAGTACTTC. Residues: CASSIPLSGTETQYF.

This sequence joins TRBV5-1 and TRBJ1-4; 7 nucleotides agree with TRBD1. J was trimmed by 6 bases and V by 2 bases; bases with no gene match: 4. Germline CDR1 SGHRS, CDR2 YFSETQ. The CDR3 covers 14 residues. The CDR3 protein is CASSFQGGDEKLFF. The CDR3, as DNA: TGCGCCAGCAGCTTCCAGGGGGGAGATGAAAAACTGTTTTTT.

V and J are TRBV2 and TRBJ2-3; D is perhaps TRBD1 (6 bases). The germline V gene has CDR1 SNHLY and CDR2 FYNNEI. The CDR3 length is 13 residues. Trimming stripped 0 bases from V and 9 bases from J, with 10 bases between. The CDR3 nucleotides are TGTGCCAGCAGTGAAGCGGAAGGGGGAACGCAGTATTTT. Its protein product is CASSEAEGGTQYF. The entire variable domain, with the rest obtained from reference TRBV2 and TRBJ2-3, is as follows: EPEVTQTPSHQVTQMGQEVILRCVPISNHLYFYWYRQILGQKVEFLVSFYNNEISEKSEIFDDQFSVERPDGSNFTLKIRSTKLEDSAMYFCASSEAEGGTQYFGPGTRLTVL.

This chain joins TRBV11-2 and TRBJ2-7; no definite D call. The CDR3 is made up of 11 amino acids. Germline assignment: CDR1 SGHAT and CDR2 FQNNGV. Trimming took off 5 bases at V and 6 bases at J, with 8 bases between the two ends. For the CDR3, the DNA is TGTGCCAGCAGCCCCCTCGGCGAGCAGTACTTC. Translating it yields CASSPLGEQYF.

The J gene is TRBJ1-1, the V gene TRBV5-1; D may be TRBD1 (6 bases). With 4 bases removed from V and 0 bases from J, the gap between germline ends came to 13 bases. The germline gives CDR1 SGHRS, CDR2 YFSETQ. The CDR3 is made up of 15 amino acids. In nucleotides, the CDR3 is TGCGCCAGCAGCGACTTCAGGGGAATGAACACTGAAGCTTTCTTT. This gives the protein CASSDFRGMNTEAFF.

In its sample, this clone ranks as large (0.1 to 1%). The chain couples TRBV27 to TRBJ2-2; D gene uncertain. V lost 3 bases to trimming and J lost 0 bases, with 8 bases between them. Looked up from germline, CDR1 is MNHEY and CDR2 is SMNVEV (reference sequence). There are 15 residues in the CDR3. CDR3: CASSFADANTGELFF. CDR3 DNA sequence: TGTGCCAGCAGTTTTGCCGACGCGAACACCGGGGAGCTGTTTTTT.

J is TRBJ2-5 and V is TRBV5-1; 14 nucleotides align to TRBD2. Trimming took 0 bases from V and 4 from J; bases not matched to a gene: 2. The CDR3 length is 16 residues. In germline, CDR1 is SGHRS, CDR2 YFSETQ. CDR3 sequence: CASSLEGTSGRETQYF. In DNA form, the CDR3 reads TGCGCCAGCAGCTTGGAGGGGACTAGCGGGAGAGAGACCCAGTACTTC.